This is a list of T cell receptor beta chains from one sample in a study of naive and memory T cell subsets. TCRdb re-called the UMI-ligation and nested PCR reads through MiXCR, storing one row per CDR3 protein. In the table there are under 20,000 distinct CDR3 sequences, roughly 9% of which are singletons. The input for sequencing was skin, taken from a tuberculin skin test site. All receptors come from an adult in good health. CDR3s include the opening cysteine and the closing phenylalanine or tryptophan. The order of the fields is J gene, D gene, V gene, clone size, CDR3 protein, CDR3 DNA. The D gene is left open where the match is weak. Clone size is shown for a subset of rows, as once, few, many or a class of expanded clone.

j_gene: TRBJ1-5; d_gene: .; v_gene: TRBV28; abundance: few; CDR3aa: CASREEGSNQPQHF; CDR3nt: TGTGCCAGCAGAGAAGAAGGGAGCAATCAGCCCCAGCATTTT
j_gene: TRBJ2-3; d_gene: .; v_gene: TRBV6-1; abundance: many; CDR3aa: CASTEGARFRDTQYF; CDR3nt: TGTGCCAGCACGGAGGGGGCCAGGTTTAGAGATACGCAGTATTTT
j_gene: TRBJ2-2; d_gene: .; v_gene: TRBV7-7; abundance: .; CDR3aa: CASSLDGRNTGELFF; CDR3nt: TGTGCTAGCAGCTTAGACGGGCGGAACACCGGGGAGCTGTTTTTT
j_gene: TRBJ2-5; d_gene: .; v_gene: TRBV3-1; abundance: .; CDR3aa: CASSQDLGGQETQYF; CDR3nt: TGTGCCAGCAGCCAAGATTTAGGGGGCCAAGAGACCCAGTACTTC
j_gene: TRBJ2-7; d_gene: .; v_gene: TRBV4-1; abundance: many; CDR3aa: CASSQDSGNEQYF; CDR3nt: TGCGCCAGCAGCCAAGATTCGGGGAACGAGCAGTACTTC
j_gene: TRBJ1-4; d_gene: TRBD1; v_gene: TRBV18; abundance: many; CDR3aa: CASSRDRGSGSGLNEKLFF; CDR3nt: TGTGCCAGCTCGCGGGACAGGGGTTCGGGGAGCGGATTGAATGAAAAACTGTTTTTT
j_gene: TRBJ2-4; d_gene: .; v_gene: TRBV5-6; abundance: many; CDR3aa: CASSVGGRAKNIQYF; CDR3nt: TGTGCCAGCAGCGTGGGGGGCAGGGCCAAAAACATTCAGTACTTC
j_gene: TRBJ2-2; d_gene: TRBD1; v_gene: TRBV19; abundance: .; CDR3aa: CASSPRRTGGTGELFF; CDR3nt: TGTGCCAGTAGTCCCCGCCGGACAGGGGGCACCGGGGAGCTGTTTTTT
j_gene: TRBJ2-3; d_gene: .; v_gene: TRBV7-9; abundance: .; CDR3aa: CASSSFTGLTDTQYF; CDR3nt: TGTGCCAGCAGCTCATTCACAGGGTTGACAGATACGCAGTATTTT
j_gene: TRBJ1-5; d_gene: .; v_gene: TRBV4-1; abundance: .; CDR3aa: CASSQVPGPNQPQHF; CDR3nt: TGCGCCAGCAGCCAAGTCCCGGGCCCCAATCAGCCCCAGCATTTT
j_gene: TRBJ1-1; d_gene: .; v_gene: TRBV18; abundance: few; CDR3aa: CASSPRPENTEAFF; CDR3nt: TGTGCCAGCTCACCAAGGCCGGAGAACACTGAAGCTTTCTTT
j_gene: TRBJ2-7; d_gene: TRBD1; v_gene: TRBV7-9; abundance: many; CDR3aa: CASSNQGALTYEQYF; CDR3nt: TGTGCCAGCAGCAATCAGGGGGCACTGACCTACGAGCAGTACTTC
j_gene: TRBJ2-6; d_gene: TRBD1; v_gene: TRBV5-1; abundance: .; CDR3aa: CASSFRQGAVSGANVLTF; CDR3nt: TGCGCCAGCAGCTTCAGACAGGGGGCCGTATCTGGGGCCAACGTCCTGACTTTC
j_gene: TRBJ2-3; d_gene: .; v_gene: TRBV4-2; abundance: many; CDR3aa: CASSQDWRSPDTQYF; CDR3nt: TGTGCCAGCAGCCAAGATTGGAGATCGCCAGATACGCAGTATTTT
j_gene: TRBJ2-1; d_gene: TRBD1; v_gene: TRBV4-1; abundance: .; CDR3aa: CASSQEPGQLYNEQFF; CDR3nt: TGCGCCAGCAGCCAAGAACCGGGACAGCTTTACAATGAGCAGTTCTTC
j_gene: TRBJ2-5; d_gene: TRBD2; v_gene: TRBV11-2; abundance: many; CDR3aa: CASSLQREQTQYF; CDR3nt: TGTGCCAGCAGCTTACAGCGGGAGCAGACCCAGTACTTC
j_gene: TRBJ2-3; d_gene: .; v_gene: TRBV6-1; abundance: many; CDR3aa: CASSEAKGWGTDTQYF; CDR3nt: TGTGCCAGCAGTGAAGCTAAAGGGTGGGGCACAGATACGCAGTATTTT
j_gene: TRBJ1-1; d_gene: .; v_gene: TRBV6-5; abundance: many; CDR3aa: CASERQGYTEAFF; CDR3nt: TGTGCCAGCGAAAGGCAGGGATACACTGAAGCTTTCTTT
j_gene: TRBJ2-7; d_gene: TRBD2; v_gene: TRBV6-5; abundance: .; CDR3aa: CASSYSFRVLRGRLNEQYF; CDR3nt: TGTGCCAGCAGTTACTCCTTTCGGGTTCTCCGCGGGAGACTGAACGAGCAGTACTTC
j_gene: TRBJ1-4; d_gene: .; v_gene: TRBV6-5; abundance: many; CDR3aa: CASSSRAVEKLFF; CDR3nt: TGTGCCAGCAGTTCGAGGGCGGTTGAAAAACTGTTTTTT
j_gene: TRBJ2-3; d_gene: .; v_gene: TRBV7-6; abundance: .; CDR3aa: CASAIALNTGSQYF; CDR3nt: TGTGCCAGCGCGATTGCGCTCAACACGGGGTCGCAGTATTTT
j_gene: TRBJ2-5; d_gene: TRBD2; v_gene: TRBV7-2; abundance: many; CDR3aa: CASSHKGLAGGPSQETQYF; CDR3nt: TGTGCCAGCAGCCATAAGGGCCTAGCGGGGGGGCCTTCGCAAGAGACCCAGTACTTC
j_gene: TRBJ1-5; d_gene: .; v_gene: TRBV20-1; abundance: medium-sized; CDR3aa: CSVGTQGPQHF; CDR3nt: TGCAGTGTGGGGACCCAAGGGCCCCAGCATTTT
j_gene: TRBJ1-3; d_gene: .; v_gene: TRBV20-1; abundance: .; CDR3aa: CSARDSASGNTIYF; CDR3nt: TGCAGTGCTAGGGACTCTGCCTCTGGAAACACCATATATTTT
j_gene: TRBJ2-3; d_gene: TRBD2; v_gene: TRBV6-5; abundance: many; CDR3aa: CASSRERGWDTQYF; CDR3nt: TGTGCCAGCAGCCGTGAGCGGGGTTGGGATACGCAGTATTTT
j_gene: TRBJ2-6; d_gene: TRBD1; v_gene: TRBV12-3/TRBV12-4; abundance: many; CDR3aa: CASSLSGTGVTGANVLTF; CDR3nt: TGTGCCAGCAGTTTATCTGGGACAGGGGTGACCGGCGCCAACGTCCTGACTTTC
j_gene: TRBJ2-1; d_gene: TRBD2; v_gene: TRBV6-5; abundance: many; CDR3aa: CASKPGLAGNEQFF; CDR3nt: TGTGCCAGCAAGCCCGGACTAGCCGGCAATGAGCAGTTCTTC
j_gene: TRBJ1-4; d_gene: .; v_gene: TRBV4-1; abundance: few; CDR3aa: CASSPPERATNEKLFF; CDR3nt: TGCGCCAGCAGCCCACCTGAAAGGGCGACTAATGAAAAACTGTTTTTT
j_gene: TRBJ2-1; d_gene: .; v_gene: TRBV6-5; abundance: medium-sized; CDR3aa: CASTHSLASSYNEQFF; CDR3nt: TGTGCCAGCACCCACTCCTTAGCGTCTTCCTACAATGAGCAGTTCTTC
j_gene: TRBJ2-7; d_gene: TRBD1; v_gene: TRBV6-1; abundance: many; CDR3aa: CASTRTGVHEQYF; CDR3nt: TGTGCCAGCACCAGGACAGGGGTGCACGAGCAGTACTTC
j_gene: TRBJ2-1; d_gene: .; v_gene: TRBV3-1; abundance: medium-sized; CDR3aa: CASSQGAGSGNNEQFF; CDR3nt: TGTGCCAGCAGCCAAGGGGCGGGTTCAGGTAACAATGAGCAGTTCTTC